One sample yielded the 13 T cell receptor beta chains listed below, sequenced in a study of control samples from healthy donors and cancer patients. Only in-frame clones appear in the TCRdb table, and some are missing; sequencing was by immunoSEQ multiplex PCR. This sample has some 89,000 clones, with about 85% found just once. The specimen was blood. These receptors originate from a woman aged 40 to 50 in good health.

The chain uses TRBV30 and TRBJ1-5; a possible D gene is TRBD1 (5 bases). V lost 5 bases, J lost 0 bases, and 20 bases lay in between. This CDR3 is built from 17 residues. Germline CDR1 reads GTSNPN; CDR2 reads SVGIG (reference sequence). For the CDR3, the DNA is TGTGCCTGGGGTTGGGGCAGGACCACCGATAGCAATCAGCCCCAGCATTTT. It codes for CAWGWGRTTDSNQPQHF.

This rearrangement joins TRBV24-1 to TRBJ1-2; TRBD1 is a possible D gene (5 bases). The CDR3 runs to 16 residues. The V end lost 8 bases, the J end lost 0 bases, and 18 bases lay between the germline ends. Germline V lookup: CDR1 KGHDR, CDR2 SFDVKD. The CDR3 loop reads CATTQYRDASNYGYTF. The CDR3 DNA follows: TGTGCCACCACGCAATACCGGGACGCATCTAACTATGGCTACACCTTC.

The chain employs TRBV19 and TRBJ2-1, with TRBD2 matching over 10 bases. The CDR3 is made up of 15 amino acids. The germline V gene encodes CDR1 LNHDA and CDR2 SQIVND (reference sequence). The junction had 3 bases not matched to a gene; V was cut back by 3 bases and J by 4 bases. In DNA, the CDR3 is TGTGCCAGTAGTATGGGGACTAGCGATTACAATGAGCAGTTCTTC. This encodes CASSMGTSDYNEQFF.

This chain links TRBV4-3 with TRBJ2-1; D is ambiguous. The CDR3 has 15 amino acids. Trimming took 1 base from V and 0 from J, leaving 7 bases between them. Germline V gene lookup returns CDR1 LGHNA and CDR2 YSLEER. The CDR3 reads CASSQAGSSYNEQFF. The DNA of the CDR3 is TGCGCCAGCAGCCAAGCAGGAAGCTCCTACAATGAGCAGTTCTTC.

The chain links TRBV7-2 to TRBJ2-3, with 7 bases lining up with TRBD2. Losses at the gene ends were 5 bases for V and 5 bases for J; bases not matched to a gene: 10. Germline CDR1 and CDR2: SGHTA and FQGNSA. The CDR3 length is 15 residues. CDR3 sequence: CASSNPPGGKDTQYF. Here the CDR3 DNA reads TGTGCCAGCAGCAACCCTCCGGGGGGAAAAGATACGCAGTATTTT.

This rearrangement joins TRBV24-1 to TRBJ2-1; 12 bases agree with TRBD1. Germline V lookup: CDR1 KGHDR, CDR2 SFDVKD. This CDR3 region has 17 residues. V lost 2 bases to trimming and J lost 8 bases; unmatched junction nucleotides: 9. The CDR3 region has the DNA TGTGCCACCAGTGATTCACCGGGACAGGGGGCATTCGATGAGCAGTTCTTC. Protein product: CATSDSPGQGAFDEQFF.

This clone showed up just once. The chain carries TRBV14 and TRBJ2-7, with 7 bases fitting TRBD1. CDR1 and CDR2 (germline): SGHDN, FVKESK. The CDR3 contains 13 residues. J gave up 1 base and V 3 bases, and 0 bases lay outside the gene matches. CDR3 sequence (DNA): TGTGCCAGCAGCCAGGGACAGTCCTACGAGCAGTACTTC. Its translation is CASSQGQSYEQYF.

The chain is built from TRBV4-3 and TRBJ1-6, with D perhaps TRBD1 (6 bases). Deletions cut 4 bases from V and 7 bases from J, with 14 bases between. Germline-derived CDR1 and CDR2 are LGHNA and YSLEER. The CDR3 has 15 residues. The CDR3 protein is CASSRSEGGNSPLHF. CDR3 bases: TGCGCCAGCAGCCGCTCTGAAGGGGGAAATTCACCCCTCCACTTT.

This chain connects TRBV3-1 (or the pseudogene TRBV3-2) to TRBJ2-3; D is undetermined. Germline values: CDR1 LGHDT, CDR2 YNNKEL (reference sequence). The V end was cut by 4 bases, the J end by 0 bases, with 8 bases between. The CDR3 is 14 amino acids. Here the CDR3 DNA reads TGTGCCAGCAGCCCTTTCGGGAGCACAGATACGCAGTATTTT. Translated: CASSPFGSTDTQYF.

The rearrangement uses TRBV6-1 and TRBJ2-3; D unclear. V lost 1 base, J lost 4 bases, and 9 bases lay in between. Germline V CDR1 and CDR2: MNHNS, SASEGT. This CDR3 is built from 14 residues. Here the CDR3 reads CASSEVGFPDTQYF. The CDR3 DNA reads TGTGCCAGCAGTGAAGTCGGATTCCCAGATACGCAGTATTTT.

V and J are TRBV7-2 and TRBJ2-5; 8 positions agree with TRBD2. In germline, CDR1 is SGHTA, CDR2 FQGNSA. V dropped 3 bases and J dropped 4; count of bases not matched to a gene: 7. The CDR3 spans 15 residues. This CDR3 reads CASSLVGGLGETQYF. The CDR3 DNA follows: TGTGCCAGCAGCTTGGTTGGGGGACTAGGAGAGACCCAGTACTTC.

The CDR3 DNA follows: TGTGCCAGCAGCCTAGGGGGGTTGGCTAACTATGGCTACACCTTC. This codes for CASSLGGLANYGYTF. The rearrangement joins TRBV7-2 to TRBJ1-2; perhaps TRBD1 as D (6 bases). V lost 5 bases to trimming and J lost 0 bases, with 13 bases between them. Germline CDR1 and CDR2: SGHTA and FQGNSA. CDR3 length: 15 residues. Full variable domain (rest looked up from reference TRBV7-2 and TRBJ1-2): GAGVSQSPSNKVTEKGKDVELRCDPISGHTALYWYRQSLGQGLEFLIYFQGNSAPDKSGLPSDRFSAERTGGSVSTLTIQRTQQEDSAVYLCASSLGGLANYGYTFGSGTRLTVV.

CDR3 protein: CASSSKGSSGNTIYF. CDR3 DNA sequence: TGTGCCAGCAGCAGTAAAGGGAGCTCTGGAAACACCATATATTTT. The chain carries TRBV21-1 and TRBJ1-3. TRBV21-1 has pseudogene status. The CDR3 runs to 15 residues.